This TCR beta chain stems from a study of T cells in tuberculosis. Broader study findings: Low-affinity CD1B-GMM tetramer-binding T cells may have been missed.

CDR1 is SGHRS, CDR2 YFSETQ, per germline. V gave up 1 base and J gave up 2 bases, with 6 bases separating them. This CDR3 comprises 13 residues. Chain pairing is unknown; alpha and beta were sequenced separately. Clones were read by immunoSEQ multiplex PCR, and TCRdb kept only the in-frame ones, dropping some. The sample lists approximately 57,000 clones; approximately 88% were seen once. Thawed, overnight-rested PBMC were stained with GMM-loaded CD1B tetramer, viability dye and anti-CD3, then sorted. The CD1B tetramers carried C32 glucose monomycolate purified from Rhodococcus equi. PBMC for tetramer sorting were first depleted of CD14-expressing monocytes. About 100,000 tetramer-negative cells were sorted from each donor.

Sequencing was done on a sample of CD1b-GMM tetramer-negative cells sorted from PBMCs. The TCR originated in an adult woman with latent tuberculosis. J is TRBJ2-5 and V is TRBV5-1, with unresolved D. CDR3 sequence: CASSLFQQETQYF. CDR3 DNA sequence: TGCGCCAGCAGCTTGTTTCAACAAGAGACCCAGTACTTC.